The rows below give T cell receptor beta chains drawn from one sample of a study of cytomegalovirus exposure and HLA in healthy donors. Profiling relied on immunoSEQ multiplex PCR, and the TCRdb table lists in-frame clones only, not all of them. The profile shows roughly 90,000 clones, 85% to 95% of them singletons. The material sequenced was PBMCs. These receptors were obtained from a woman under 40 in good health and CMV-seropositive. Each CDR3 is given with its conserved first and last residue. Fields, in order: V gene, J gene, D gene, clone size, CDR3 protein, CDR3 DNA. D genes are given only for firm matches. For some rows the clone size is stated as once, few or many, or as a class when expanded; others skip it.

>TRBV7-2|TRBJ2-7|-|-
CASTYTSRGSSYEQYF
TGTGCCAGCACCTATACTAGTCGCGGTTCTTCCTACGAGCAGTACTTC
>TRBV7-9|TRBJ2-7|-|-
CASSPTVTYEQYF
TGTGCCAGCAGCCCGACAGTGACCTACGAGCAGTACTTC
>TRBV4-1|TRBJ2-3|TRBD1|-
CASSQRQGSDTQYF
TGCGCCAGCAGCCAACGACAGGGATCAGATACGCAGTATTTT
>TRBV19|TRBJ2-3|TRBD1|-
CASTNAGQVGGRQYF
TGTGCCAGTACCAACGCGGGACAGGTTGGAGGTAGGCAGTATTTT
>TRBV19|TRBJ2-7|TRBD1|-
CASEDRGHEQYF
TGTGCCAGTGAAGACAGGGGACACGAGCAGTACTTC
>TRBV5-6|TRBJ2-5|TRBD2|-
CASSLAAQLGGDF
TGTGCCAGCAGCTTGGCCGCCCAGCTGGGAGGGGACTTC
>TRBV27|TRBJ2-3|-|-
CASSSLSDTQYF
TGTGCCAGCAGTTCCCTGTCAGATACGCAGTATTTT
>TRBV14|TRBJ2-1|-|-
CASSQGGVYNEQFF
TGTGCCAGCAGCCAAGGAGGTGTTTACAATGAGCAGTTCTTC
>TRBV5-6|TRBJ2-5|TRBD1|-
CASSLGVDRVETQYF
TGTGCCAGCAGCTTGGGCGTGGACAGGGTGGAGACCCAGTACTTC
>TRBV7-2|TRBJ2-7|TRBD2|-
CASSLFTGTSGRGIVEQYF
TGTGCCAGCAGCTTATTCACCGGGACTAGCGGGAGAGGTATAGTCGAGCAGTACTTC
>TRBV4-1|TRBJ1-5|TRBD1|-
CASSRSLTGVDQPQHF
TGCGCCAGCAGCCGGTCCTTGACAGGGGTGGATCAGCCCCAGCATTTT
>TRBV10-1|TRBJ1-1|-|few
CASSDREAEAFF
TGCGCCAGCAGTGACAGGGAAGCTGAAGCTTTCTTT
>TRBV6-5|TRBJ2-7|-|-
CASSYRSGEQYF
TGTGCCAGCAGTTACAGGTCAGGTGAGCAGTACTTC
>TRBV6-5|TRBJ1-2|TRBD1|-
CASSPGTGGSGYTF
TGTGCCAGCAGCCCTGGGACAGGCGGTAGTGGCTACACCTTC
>TRBV10-3|TRBJ2-3|TRBD2|-
CAISWGGSGSLSSTDTQYF
TGTGCCATCAGCTGGGGGGGGAGCGGGAGCCTCTCTAGCACAGATACGCAGTATTTT
>TRBV6-6|TRBJ1-4|TRBD1|few
CASRDRGGEKLFF
TGTGCCAGCAGGGACAGGGGTGGAGAAAAACTGTTTTTT
>TRBV6-6|TRBJ1-1|TRBD1|-
CASSGTGAGGTEAFF
TGTGCCAGCTCCGGGACAGGGGCGGGGGGCACTGAAGCTTTCTTT
>TRBV5-4|TRBJ2-3|TRBD2|-
CASSLVGGSADTQYF
TGTGCCAGCAGCTTGGTAGGCGGGAGCGCAGATACGCAGTATTTT
>TRBV7-2|TRBJ1-2|TRBD1|-
CASSLAPGQVRLSYTF
TGTGCCAGCAGCTTAGCGCCGGGACAGGTGCGTTTGAGCTACACCTTC
>TRBV5-1|TRBJ2-2|TRBD2|-
CASSLAVGLAGAGELFF
TGCGCCAGCAGCTTGGCCGTGGGACTAGCGGGAGCCGGGGAGCTGTTTTTT
>TRBV9|TRBJ2-3|TRBD1|-
CASSVGARQGFTDTQYF
TGTGCCAGCAGCGTAGGGGCGAGACAGGGTTTCACAGATACGCAGTATTTT
>TRBV5-1|TRBJ2-1|TRBD2|-
CASSPGGLAGNNEQFF
TGCGCCAGCAGCCCGGGGGGACTAGCGGGAAACAATGAGCAGTTCTTC
>TRBV6-6|TRBJ1-1|-|-
CASSYPAGAVGTEAFF
TGTGCCAGCAGTTACCCAGCGGGGGCGGTGGGCACTGAAGCTTTCTTT
>TRBV28|TRBJ1-4|TRBD1|few
CASSHTGGASYEKLFF
TGTGCCAGCAGTCACACAGGGGGCGCCTCCTACGAAAAACTGTTTTTT
>TRBV9|TRBJ1-3|-|-
CASSVEGAGNTIYF
TGTGCCAGCAGCGTAGAGGGGGCTGGAAACACCATATATTTT
>TRBV5-1|TRBJ1-1|-|-
CASSRAQGLNTEAFF
TGCGCCAGCAGCCGAGCACAGGGCCTGAACACTGAAGCTTTCTTT
>TRBV23-1|TRBJ2-7|-|-
CASSQPQNPTESSYEQYF
TGCGCCAGCAGTCAACCCCAAAATCCGACAGAGAGCTCCTACGAGCAGTACTTC
>TRBV5-1|TRBJ2-2|-|-
CASSLEAGGTGELFF
TGCGCCAGCAGCTTGGAGGCGGGTGGCACCGGGGAGCTGTTTTTT
>TRBV19|TRBJ2-3|-|-
CASIDLDTDTQYF
TGTGCCAGTATTGACCTAGACACAGATACGCAGTATTTT
>TRBV4-3|TRBJ2-5|-|-
CASSPASGRGETQYF
TGCGCCAGCAGCCCCGCTTCGGGTAGGGGTGAGACCCAGTACTTC
>TRBV6-5|TRBJ1-1|-|-
CASRHTGMNTEAFF
TGTGCCAGCAGGCACACAGGGATGAACACTGAAGCTTTCTTT
>TRBV5-4|TRBJ2-3|TRBD1|-
CASSRGQSSFPDTQYF
TGTGCCAGCAGCAGGGGACAGAGTAGTTTTCCAGATACGCAGTATTTT
>TRBV30|TRBJ2-7|TRBD1|few
CAWSGYRGPEQYF
TGTGCCTGGAGTGGATACAGGGGCCCCGAGCAGTACTTC
>TRBV15|TRBJ2-1|TRBD2|-
CATSRDWDSGENEQFF
TGTGCCACCAGCAGAGATTGGGATAGCGGGGAAAATGAGCAGTTCTTC
>TRBV10-2|TRBJ1-2|-|-
CASRAPDSDGYTF
TGCGCCAGCAGAGCCCCGGACAGCGATGGCTACACCTTC
>TRBV19|TRBJ1-5|-|-
CASNEGRNNQPQHF
TGTGCCAGTAATGAGGGAAGAAACAATCAGCCCCAGCATTTT
>TRBV4-1|TRBJ2-3|-|-
CASSQPLQALTQYF
TGCGCCAGCAGCCAACCCCTTCAGGCCCTTACGCAGTATTTT
>TRBV27|TRBJ2-7|TRBD2|-
CASSQRLAGIYEQYF
TGTGCCAGCAGTCAAAGACTAGCGGGAATCTACGAGCAGTACTTC
>TRBV4-1|TRBJ2-1|-|-
CASSQVIGVNEQFF
TGCGCCAGCAGCCAAGTGATAGGGGTCAATGAGCAGTTCTTC
>TRBV4-2|TRBJ1-4|-|-
CASSDFGGDEKLFF
TGTGCCAGCAGCGACTTTGGGGGGGATGAAAAACTGTTTTTT
>TRBV7-9|TRBJ2-7|TRBD2|-
CASSLFGGSSVYEQYF
TGTGCCAGCAGCCTCTTTGGCGGGAGTAGCGTATACGAGCAGTACTTC
>TRBV6-5|TRBJ2-5|-|once
CASSPSGPRGETQYF
TGTGCCAGCAGTCCATCGGGGCCCCGGGGGGAGACCCAGTACTTC
>TRBV6-6|TRBJ1-1|-|-
CASSYTRGEAFF
TGTGCCAGCAGTTACACCCGGGGTGAAGCTTTCTTT
>TRBV4-1|TRBJ2-1|TRBD2|-
CASSQVPAGGSYNEQFF
TGCGCCAGCAGCCAAGTACCGGCGGGAGGGTCCTACAATGAGCAGTTCTTC
>TRBV7-2|TRBJ1-3|TRBD1|-
CASSQGDSGNTIYF
TGTGCCAGCAGCCAGGGGGACTCTGGAAACACCATATATTTT
>TRBV7-2|TRBJ1-2|TRBD1|-
CASSLTGDYGYTF
TGTGCCAGCAGCTTAACAGGGGACTATGGCTACACCTTC
>TRBV7-9|TRBJ1-1|-|-
CASSLELGRGNTEAFF
TGTGCCAGCAGCTTAGAATTAGGCAGGGGAAACACTGAAGCTTTCTTT
>TRBV9|TRBJ2-3|TRBD2|-
CASSLAGVGDTQYF
TGTGCCAGCAGCCTGGCGGGAGTGGGAGATACGCAGTATTTT
>TRBV5-6|TRBJ2-3|TRBD2|-
CASSLMGGRAFTDTQYF
TGTGCCAGCAGCTTAATGGGCGGGAGGGCCTTCACAGATACGCAGTATTTT
>TRBV4-3|TRBJ2-1|-|-
CASSQASRGNEQFF
TGCGCCAGCAGCCAAGCGTCGCGGGGCAATGAGCAGTTCTTC